The 28 T cell receptor beta chains below come from one sample, sequenced in a study of CD8 T cells in Susac syndrome. It was with random hexamers that about 0.45 to 1 ug RNA was reverse transcribed. TCRdb reprocessed the immunoSEQ multiplex PCR reads with MiXCR, giving one entry per CDR3 protein. Counted here are about 140,000 distinct CDR3 sequences, 85% to 95% occurring once; the ten biggest clones make up 0.13% to 0.15%. Sequencing was performed on CD4+ T cells from PBMCs. The receptors shown here come from a human donor with Susac syndrome.

The chain employs TRBV7-2 and TRBJ2-3; D gene uncertain. Trimming removed 1 base from V and 7 bases from J, with 6 bases in between. Germline assignment: CDR1 SGHTA and CDR2 FQGNSA. The CDR3 spans 12 residues. CDR3 DNA: TGTGCCAGCAGCTTAGGTCGTAATACGCAGTATTTT. Its protein product is CASSLGRNTQYF.

The chain has TRBV9 and TRBJ1-1; TRBD1 might be the D (6 bases). V was cut by 2 bases and J by 1 base, with 9 bases left in between. CDR1 and CDR2 from the germline V gene are SGDLS and YYNGEE. This CDR3 comprises 14 residues. The CDR3 sequence is CASSVRTENTEAFF. Here the CDR3 DNA reads TGTGCCAGCAGCGTCCGGACAGAGAACACTGAAGCTTTCTTT. Using reference TRBV9 and TRBJ1-1 for the parts outside the CDR3, the full variable domain is DSGVTQTPKHLITATGQRVTLRCSPRSGDLSVYWYQQSLDQGLQFLIQYYNGEERAKGNILERFSAQQFPDLHSELNLSSLELGDSALYFCASSVRTENTEAFFGQGTRLTVV.

The chain is built from TRBV7-2 and TRBJ1-2; possible D gene TRBD1, 5 bases. Deletions cut 7 bases from V and 8 bases from J, with 20 bases between. CDR3 length equals 14 residues. Germline V lookup: CDR1 SGHTA, CDR2 FQGNSA. CDR3 residues: CASNLDWGRGGYTF. CDR3 DNA sequence: TGTGCCAGCAACCTGGATTGGGGGAGGGGCGGCTACACCTTC.

V is TRBV20-1 and J is TRBJ1-1; tentative D call: TRBD1 (5 bases). The germline CDR1 and CDR2 sequences are DFQATT and SNEGSKA (reference sequence). The CDR3 consists of 14 residues. The V end was cut by 4 bases, the J end by 2 bases, with 14 bases between. The CDR3 sequence: CSANGASLNTEAFF. The CDR3 DNA is TGCAGTGCTAATGGGGCCTCCCTAAACACTGAAGCTTTCTTT.

The rearrangement links TRBV9 to TRBJ2-1, with 11 bases matching TRBD2. Germline CDR1 and CDR2: SGDLS and YYNGEE. This CDR3 has 15 residues. Unmatched junction bases numbered 9, after V lost 3 bases and J lost 10 bases. CDR3 DNA: TGTGCCAGCAGCGCTGTAGCGGGAGGGCCGGGAGAGCAGTTCTTC. Amino acids: CASSAVAGGPGEQFF.

The rearrangement links TRBV9 to TRBJ2-3; 7 bases align to TRBD2. The CDR3 runs to 16 residues. V shed 3 bases and J 5 bases; nucleotides not matched to a gene: 12. Per germline, CDR1 SGDLS and CDR2 YYNGEE. The CDR3 sequence is CASSAQTSPERDTQYF. The CDR3 DNA reads as TGTGCCAGCAGCGCCCAGACTAGCCCGGAAAGAGATACGCAGTATTTT.

The genes are TRBV15 and TRBJ2-7; D unclear. The V gene's germline CDR1 is LNHNV and CDR2 YYDKDF (reference sequence). This CDR3 contains 14 residues. The V and J ends lost 5 bases and 1 base respectively, with 12 bases between them. The chain's CDR3 is CATSPRFGSYEQYF. The DNA for the CDR3 is TGTGCCACCAGCCCTAGGTTCGGTTCCTACGAGCAGTACTTC.

The chain links TRBV28 to TRBJ2-1; 10 bases agree with TRBD2. The ends lost 6 bases at V and 5 bases at J; junction bases unmatched: 1. The CDR3 is 13 residues long. Per the germline V gene, CDR1 is MDHEN and CDR2 is SYDVKM. CDR3: CASRAGGDNEQFF. The CDR3 region has the DNA TGTGCCAGCAGAGCGGGGGGGGACAATGAGCAGTTCTTC.

The J gene is TRBJ1-1, the V gene TRBV5-4; no definite D call. CDR3 length equals 13 residues. Between the trimmed V and J ends, which lost 6 bases and 1 base, there was a span of 10 bases. Germline V CDR1 and CDR2: SGHNT, YYREEE (reference sequence). CDR3 sequence reads: CASKGRRNTEAFF. CDR3 in DNA: TGTGCCAGCAAGGGCAGAAGGAACACTGAAGCTTTCTTT. The full variable domain, completed using reference TRBV5-4 and TRBJ1-1, is ETGVTQSPTHLIKTRGQQVTLRCSSQSGHNTVSWYQQALGQGPQFIFQYYREEENGRGNFPPRFSGLQFPNYSSELNVNALELDDSALYLCASKGRRNTEAFFGQGTRLTVV.

The CDR3: CSAASLRGYTF. Here the CDR3 DNA reads TGCAGTGCTGCTAGTCTGCGGGGCTACACCTTC. This chain joins TRBV20-1 and TRBJ1-2, with D hard to call. Trimming cost V 5 bases and J 8 bases, with 12 bases left between them. This CDR3 comprises 11 residues. Germline values: CDR1 DFQATT, CDR2 SNEGSKA (reference sequence).

The CDR3 loop is CASSLAVGELFF. The CDR3 DNA reads TGTGCCAGCAGCCTCGCTGTCGGGGAGCTGTTTTTT. The chain carries TRBV14 and TRBJ2-2; D remains unclear. Germline V gives CDR1 SGHDN, CDR2 FVKESK. This CDR3 spans 12 amino acids. The ends were cut back, 4 bases at V and 7 bases at J, with 7 bases in the middle.

V usage is TRBV7-9 and J usage is TRBJ2-5, with D hard to call. V was cut by 5 bases and J by 6 bases, with 10 bases left in between. This CDR3 is 12 amino acids long. Germline values: CDR1 SEHNR, CDR2 FQNEAQ (reference sequence). DNA for the CDR3: TGTGCCAGCAGCCCCCTCTCCCAGACCCAGTACTTC. This sequence encodes CASSPLSQTQYF.

The chain carries TRBV6-2 or TRBV6-3 and TRBJ2-7; D possibly corresponds to TRBD2 (5 bases). Germline CDR1 is MNHEY and CDR2 is SVGEGT. The CDR3 contains 14 residues. With 0 bases removed from V and 6 bases from J, the gap between germline ends came to 12 bases. CDR3 loop: CASSYSTRMGEQYF. The CDR3, as DNA: TGTGCCAGCAGTTACTCAACTAGAATGGGCGAGCAGTACTTC.

The sample holds one count of this clonotype. The chain has TRBV7-2 and TRBJ1-6, with a possible D match to TRBD1 (5 bases). The CDR3 spans 14 residues. Germline CDR1 reads SGHTA; CDR2 reads FQGNSA. V lost 5 bases to trimming and J lost 10 bases, with 15 bases between them. The CDR3 here is CASSLDRRNSPLHF. The CDR3 region has the DNA TGTGCCAGCAGCCTTGACAGACGAAACTCACCCCTCCACTTT.

The chain joins TRBV28 to TRBJ1-5; D uncertain. The V gene lost 6 bases and the J gene lost 4 bases, with 19 bases spanning the gap. The CDR3 runs to 16 residues. The germline gives CDR1 MDHEN, CDR2 SYDVKM. In DNA, the CDR3 is TGTGCCAGCAGCCCCGCGGCGCAAGTGGTTAATCAGCCCCAGCATTTT. Translated, it gives CASSPAAQVVNQPQHF.

This rearrangement joins TRBV3-1 to TRBJ2-2; D is tentatively TRBD1 or TRBD2 (5 bases each). The germline V gene has CDR1 LGHDT and CDR2 YNNKEL (reference sequence). Deletions cut 1 base from V and 4 bases from J, with 16 bases between. The CDR3 runs 17 residues. Here the CDR3 DNA reads TGTGCCAGCAGCCAAGCCCAAGGAAGGGGACGCACCGGGGAGCTGTTTTTT. The encoded protein is CASSQAQGRGRTGELFF.

The V and J genes are TRBV28 and TRBJ2-3, with D uncertain. V gave up 4 bases and J gave up 3 bases, with 11 bases separating them. The CDR3 covers 14 residues. Germline-derived CDR1 and CDR2 are MDHEN and SYDVKM. For the CDR3, the DNA is TGTGCCAGCAGTTCACCCAGGACGACAGATACGCAGTATTTT. Translating gives CASSSPRTTDTQYF.

The chain is built from TRBV30 and TRBJ1-1; weak D call: TRBD1 (5 bases). CDR3 length equals 14 residues. Trimming cost V 2 bases and J 4 bases, with 14 bases left between them. CDR1 and CDR2 (germline): GTSNPN, SVGIG (reference sequence). CDR3 nucleotide sequence: TGTGCCTGGAGTCCCGGGGGGGTGGGCACTGAAGCTTTCTTT. This translates into CAWSPGGVGTEAFF. Variable domain in full (rest from reference TRBV30 and TRBJ1-1): SQTIHQWPATLVQPVGSPLSLECTVEGTSNPNLYWYRQAAGRGLQLLFYSVGIGQISSEVPQNLSASRPQDRQFILSSKKLLLSDSGFYLCAWSPGGVGTEAFFGQGTRLTVV.

The CDR3 nucleotides are TGTGCCAGCAGCCGGGGGACACAAGAGACCCAGTACTTC. Translated: CASSRGTQETQYF. This rearrangement joins TRBV7-2 to TRBJ2-5, with D perhaps assigned TRBD1 or TRBD2 (6 bases each). The V gene lost 5 bases and the J gene lost 2 bases, with 9 bases spanning the gap. The CDR3 consists of 13 residues. Germline values: CDR1 SGHTA, CDR2 FQGNSA.

This chain uses TRBV4-3 with TRBJ1-5; D remains ambiguous. The CDR3 is 15 residues long. Per germline, CDR1 LGHNA and CDR2 YSLEER. The V end was cut by 3 bases, the J end by 0 bases, with 9 bases between. The CDR3 DNA reads as TGCGCCAGCAGCCAGTCTCCCCATAGCAATCAGCCCCAGCATTTT. Translating gives CASSQSPHSNQPQHF.

The chain has TRBV6-2 or TRBV6-3 and TRBJ2-7; 9 bases are a match to TRBD1. CDR3 length: 15 amino acids. Germline V gene lookup returns CDR1 MNHEY and CDR2 SVGEGT. The V gene end was trimmed by 5 bases and the J gene end by 5 bases; junction bases not matched to a gene: 10. CDR3 sequence reads: CASSPGTGRIHEQYF. As DNA, the CDR3 is TGTGCCAGCAGTCCCGGGACAGGGAGGATCCACGAGCAGTACTTC.

This chain joins TRBV5-1 and TRBJ2-4; D gene uncertain. V lost 0 bases and J lost 1, with 5 bases in between. CDR1 is SGHRS and CDR2 is YFSETQ in the germline V gene. The CDR3 runs 14 residues. CDR3 sequence (DNA): TGCGCCAGCAGCTTGGATCGGGCCAAAAACATTCAGTACTTC. This translates into CASSLDRAKNIQYF.

The chain links TRBV7-3 to TRBJ2-2; D ambiguous. Germline V gene sequence: CDR1 SGHTA, CDR2 FQGTGA. Trimming cost V 4 bases and J 2 bases, with 14 bases left between them. This CDR3 has 16 amino acids. The chain's CDR3 is CASSSTGPQNTGELFF. CDR3 DNA: TGTGCCAGCAGCTCAACGGGCCCTCAAAACACCGGGGAGCTGTTTTTT. The variable domain in full, completed from reference TRBV7-3 and TRBJ2-2, reads GAGVSQTPSNKVTEKGKYVELRCDPISGHTALYWYRQSLGQGPEFLIYFQGTGAADDSGLPNDRFFAVRPEGSVSTLKIQRTERGDSAVYLCASSSTGPQNTGELFFGEGSRLTVL.

The V call is TRBV3-1, the J call TRBJ2-7; 10 nucleotides align to TRBD1. Per germline, CDR1 LGHDT and CDR2 YNNKEL (reference sequence). V shed 2 bases, J shed 3 bases, and the junction held 10 bases outside the gene matches. The CDR3 is 17 residues long. The CDR3: CASSQLTTGGQSYEQYF. Here the CDR3 DNA reads TGTGCCAGCAGCCAACTAACGACAGGGGGCCAGAGCTACGAGCAGTACTTC.

The chain employs TRBV6-5 and TRBJ1-5; D gene unclear. Germline V gives CDR1 MNHEY, CDR2 SVGAGI. Trimming took off 4 bases at V and 5 bases at J, with 9 bases between the two ends. This CDR3 is built from 13 residues. The CDR3 region is CASSFQRDQPQHF. CDR3 coding DNA: TGTGCCAGCAGTTTCCAGCGCGATCAGCCCCAGCATTTT.

The chain combines TRBV30 with TRBJ1-2; no firm D call. Looked up from germline, CDR1 is GTSNPN and CDR2 is SVGIG (reference sequence). With 0 bases removed from V and 1 base from J, the gap between germline ends came to 21 bases. The CDR3 is 18 residues long. In DNA, the CDR3 is TGTGCCTGGAGTGTAAGCGGGGTTTGGGCGACGGGTAACTATGGCTACACCTTC. It yields the protein CAWSVSGVWATGNYGYTF.

The chain employs TRBV20-1 and TRBJ1-1; 7 bases are a match to TRBD1. Per the germline V gene, CDR1 is DFQATT and CDR2 is SNEGSKA (reference sequence). The CDR3 is 13 amino acids. Germline trimming cut 5 bases from V and 0 bases from J; bases unmatched to any gene: 3. The CDR3 DNA is TGCAGTGCTGGACAGGATCTGAACACTGAAGCTTTCTTT. As protein: CSAGQDLNTEAFF.

V and J are TRBV5-5 and TRBJ1-5; perhaps TRBD1 as D (5 bases). V was shortened by 3 bases and J by 1 base, with 8 bases between the two germline ends. Germline V gene data show CDR1 as SGHKS and CDR2 as YYEKEE (reference sequence). CDR3 length: 14 amino acids. This chain's CDR3 is CASSSWDSNQPQHF. CDR3 in DNA: TGTGCCAGCAGCTCCTGGGACAGCAATCAGCCCCAGCATTTT. The full variable domain, completed using reference TRBV5-5 and TRBJ1-5, is DAGVTQSPTHLIKTRGQQVTLRCSPISGHKSVSWYQQVLGQGPQFIFQYYEKEERGRGNFPDRFSARQFPNYSSELNVNALLLGDSALYLCASSSWDSNQPQHFGDGTRLSIL.